This entry describes one TCR beta chain. No antigen is known for it. Without exception, participants with HIV were treated in the United States. This specimen belongs to a study of long-term antiretroviral therapy in people with HIV. CDR1 is SGHRS and CDR2 is YFSETQ in the germline V gene. The length of the CDR3 is 15 residues. Trimming shortened V by 0 bases and J by 1 base, and 10 bases separated the two germline ends. Overall study findings and caveats: ART adherence, viral resistance and therapy changes went undocumented. Dominance of pre-ART expanded clones persisted, fluctuating and often declining after ART.

Survey-level resolution applied to immunoSEQ assay v3.0. Sequenced by immunoSEQ multiplex PCR; TCRdb stores in-frame clones only, minus some. Here the sample spans approximately 18,000 clones, over 70% being singletons. This receptor was identified in a woman between 35 and 50 years old with HIV. Source: unsorted PBMCs, taken 2.3 years after starting antiretroviral therapy. The gene calls are TRBV5-1 and TRBJ1-1, with a tentative D call TRBD1 (6 bases). For the CDR3, the DNA is TGCGCCAGCAGCTTGGACAGGGTGGGGAACACTGAAGCTTTCTTT. It specifies CASSLDRVGNTEAFF.